The rows below give T cell receptor beta chains drawn from one sample of a study of spatial heterogeneity in lung cancer. TCRdb independently ran MiXCR on the 5' RACE reads; one entry per CDR3 protein. Here the sample spans around 45,000 distinct CDR3 sequences, about 22% being singletons. The input for sequencing was PBMCs, taken at follow-up. The receptors come from a female donor with early-stage non-small cell lung cancer. Both conserved end residues are part of each CDR3. Each record gives: V gene, clone size, J gene, D gene, CDR3 DNA, CDR3 protein. A D gene is named only where the DNA matches it firmly. A clone size is listed for some rows: how often the clone was seen (once, few, many), or a class if it is expanded.

TRBV11-3	few	TRBJ2-1	TRBD2	TGTGCCAGCAGCGACGGACTAGTTTCCAATGAGCAGTTCTTC	CASSDGLVSNEQFF
TRBV18	.	TRBJ2-1	.	TGTGCCAGCTCACCGCGAGGGACCACAAACAATGAGCAGTTCTTC	CASSPRGTTNNEQFF
TRBV5-1	.	TRBJ2-3	TRBD2	TGCGCCAGCAGCGACACTAGCGGGGGGGGCACAGATACGCAGTATTTT	CASSDTSGGGTDTQYF
TRBV27	.	TRBJ1-5	.	TGTGCCAGCAGTTTTCGAAGAACTAGCAATCAGCCCCAGCATTTT	CASSFRRTSNQPQHF
TRBV6-5	.	TRBJ1-1	TRBD1	TGTGCCAGCAGTTACGGGTTACAGGGGGGAGCTTTCTTT	CASSYGLQGGAFF
TRBV29-1	few	TRBJ1-2	.	TGCAGCGTTGCGGCCCGTGGCTACACCTTC	CSVAARGYTF
TRBV7-2	.	TRBJ1-1	.	TGTGCCAGCAGCTTAGGCCCGGGGGGGACTGAAGCTTTCTTT	CASSLGPGGTEAFF
TRBV20-1	few	TRBJ2-2	.	TGCAGTGCTAGAGATGGTTCCCCGGGGGACCTCACCGGGGAGCTGTTTTTT	CSARDGSPGDLTGELFF
TRBV27	many	TRBJ1-1	.	TGTGCCAGCAGTTTATTCCCAGGGATAAACATGAACACTGAAGCTTTCTTT	CASSLFPGINMNTEAFF
TRBV10-3	few	TRBJ1-1	.	TGTGCCATCAGTGCAAACGGGAACACTGAAGCTTTCTTT	CAISANGNTEAFF
TRBV4-2	.	TRBJ2-1	.	TGTGCCAGCAGCCAAGGAGGGTTGCGGAAATACAATGAGCAGTTCTTC	CASSQGGLRKYNEQFF
TRBV6-5	.	TRBJ1-6	.	TGTGCCAGCAGTTACTCTCGGAGGGACTCACCCCTCCACTTT	CASSYSRRDSPLHF
TRBV9	.	TRBJ2-5	.	TGTGCCAGCAGCCCCCGGGGGAGCCAAGAGACCCAGTACTTC	CASSPRGSQETQYF
TRBV7-2	.	TRBJ1-1	TRBD1	TGTGCCAGCAGCGCGGGACAGGGCACTGGAGCTTTCTTT	CASSAGQGTGAFF
TRBV7-2	.	TRBJ1-5	TRBD1	TGTGCCAGCAGCCCGACAGGGATTAGCAATCAGCCCCAGCATTTT	CASSPTGISNQPQHF
TRBV10-3	.	TRBJ1-2	.	TGTGCCATCAGTGAGCCCCGTGGGAGGTTCTATGGCTACACCTTC	CAISEPRGRFYGYTF
TRBV5-1	many	TRBJ1-1	TRBD1	TGCGCCAGCAGCTTGGCGGGACAGGGAAACACTGAAGCTTTCTTT	CASSLAGQGNTEAFF
TRBV12-3/TRBV12-4	.	TRBJ2-3	TRBD2	TGTGCCAGCAGTCCCTACTTCACTAGCGGGGGGACGACGCAGTATTTT	CASSPYFTSGGTTQYF
TRBV20-1	many	TRBJ2-3	.	TGCAGTGCTTGGACCGGGGGCACAGATACGCAGTATTTT	CSAWTGGTDTQYF
TRBV5-6	.	TRBJ1-1	.	TGTGCCAGCAGCTCCCCGGGGCAGGTTCGAGCTTTCTTT	CASSSPGQVRAFF
TRBV10-3	.	TRBJ2-3	.	TGTGCCATCAGTGCTATTGGGGGGTCCGGCACAGATACGCAGTATTTT	CAISAIGGSGTDTQYF
TRBV7-9	few	TRBJ2-3	TRBD1	TGTGCCAGCAGGCCCCGACAGGGGGCTTTAGATACGCAGTATTTT	CASRPRQGALDTQYF